The 26 T cell receptor beta chains given below trace back to one sample, sequenced in a study of metastatic and nonmetastatic thyroid tumors. TCRdb re-clonotyped the PCR reads through MiXCR. The table has under 30,000 clones, 15% to 20% seen once. The entire patient cohort was treatment-naive prior to thyroid surgery. Sequencing used blood. All receptors come from a male donor with papillary thyroid cancer or a benign thyroid nodule (not recorded which). Some clones in this sample may be carry-over from other donors' samples.

This clone was observed many times. The CDR3, as DNA: TGTGCCACCAGCAGAGTTGGGGCAGGGACCGAAAAACTGTTTTTT. Translated: CATSRVGAGTEKLFF. The chain employs TRBV15 and TRBJ1-4; the D gene is possibly TRBD1 (5 bases). CDR1 and CDR2 (germline): LNHNV, YYDKDF (reference sequence). The CDR3 runs 15 residues. The V end was cut by 1 base, the J end by 8 bases, with 14 bases between.

This clone came up many times. The chain joins TRBV4-2 to TRBJ2-2; 9 nucleotides line up with TRBD1. J gave up 6 bases and V 5 bases, and 7 bases lay outside the gene matches. This CDR3 is 15 amino acids long. Germline CDR1 reads LGHNA; CDR2 reads YNFKEQ. The CDR3 protein is CASSTRDRDAGELFF. As DNA, the CDR3 is TGTGCCAGCAGCACCCGGGACAGGGACGCCGGGGAGCTGTTTTTT.

This clone appeared many times. J is TRBJ2-5 and V is TRBV11-2; no firm D call. CDR3 size: 14 residues. Trimming left V 6 bases short and J 7 bases short, with 18 bases between. Per germline, CDR1 SGHAT and CDR2 FQNNGV. CDR3: CASSTGSTSLTQYF. DNA for the CDR3: TGTGCCAGCAGTACCGGGTCTACCTCGTTGACCCAGTACTTC.

This clone has ten or more counts. V usage is TRBV6-4 and J usage is TRBJ2-1; the D gene is possibly TRBD1 (6 bases). The germline CDR1 and CDR2 sequences are MRHNA and SNTAGT. The CDR3 is made up of 16 amino acids. V lost 3 bases and J lost 1, with 13 bases in between. For the CDR3, the DNA is TGTGCCAGCAGTGAAACCTCACAGGGTTCCTACAATGAGCAGTTCTTC. This encodes CASSETSQGSYNEQFF.

This clone is judged medium-sized. The chain employs TRBV6-6 and TRBJ1-5; the D is unclear. Germline V gene sequence: CDR1 MNHNY, CDR2 SVGAGI (reference sequence). The V gene lost 2 bases and the J gene lost 7 bases, with 15 bases spanning the gap. This CDR3 spans 15 amino acids. CDR3 loop: CASSYGQDLLQPQHF. CDR3 bases: TGTGCCAGCAGTTACGGGCAGGACCTCTTGCAGCCCCAGCATTTT.

The table lists this clone with many counts. V usage is TRBV9 and J usage is TRBJ1-1; 7 bases are a match to TRBD1. V shed 0 bases and J 6 bases; nucleotides not matched to a gene: 2. In germline, CDR1 is SGDLS, CDR2 YYNGEE. The CDR3 consists of 13 residues. The CDR3 coding sequence is TGTGCCAGCAGCGTAGCCGGGACAGCTGAAGCTTTCTTT. Its protein product is CASSVAGTAEAFF.

The V call is TRBV4-1, the J call TRBJ2-1, with TRBD2 matching 12 bases. V shed 3 bases, J shed 12 bases, and the junction held 9 bases outside the gene matches. Per germline, CDR1 MGHRA and CDR2 YSYEKL. The CDR3 runs to 15 residues. The CDR3 protein is CASSHEQTSGRGQFF. The CDR3 DNA follows: TGCGCCAGCAGCCATGAACAGACTAGCGGGAGAGGGCAGTTCTTC.

This clone was found many times. The J gene is TRBJ1-3, the V gene TRBV6-1, with TRBD1 matching 8 bases. The CDR3 is made up of 16 amino acids. Per germline, CDR1 MNHNS and CDR2 SASEGT. Germline trimming cut 2 bases from V and 3 bases from J; bases unmatched to any gene: 6. The CDR3 spells CASSESDREGGNTIYF. The CDR3 nucleotides are TGTGCCAGCAGTGAATCGGACAGGGAAGGTGGAAACACCATATATTTT.

This clone showed up many times. J is TRBJ1-3 and V is TRBV11-2; the D is unclear. Germline-derived CDR1 and CDR2 are SGHAT and FQNNGV. V shed 0 bases and J shed 4 bases, with 10 bases lying between them. The CDR3 is 15 amino acids. The CDR3 nucleotides are TGTGCCAGCAGCTTAGACGGCGCGGTCGGAAACACCATATATTTT. Amino acids: CASSLDGAVGNTIYF.

The V and J genes are TRBV6-1 and TRBJ2-7; 10 bases map to TRBD2. The CDR3 is 15 residues long. The V segment lost 6 bases and the J segment 4 bases; nucleotides outside the gene matches: 9. Germline loops: CDR1 MNHNS, CDR2 SASEGT. The CDR3 region has the DNA TGTGCCAGCAGACAACCTAGCGGGAGTAGGTACGAGCAGTACTTC. Translation gives CASRQPSGSRYEQYF.

This clone was seen a single time. The chain couples TRBV30 to TRBJ2-3; 11 bases are a match to TRBD2. The trim removed 3 bases at V and 3 bases at J, leaving 2 bases unmatched. The germline V gene has CDR1 GTSNPN and CDR2 SVGIG (reference sequence). CDR3 length equals 14 residues. In DNA, the CDR3 is TGTGCCTGGAGACTAGCGGGAGCGACAGATACGCAGTATTTT. As protein: CAWRLAGATDTQYF.

This clone was picked up many times. Other DNA sequences in the sample encode the same CDR3. This chain uses TRBV27 with TRBJ2-5; TRBD1 or TRBD2 may be the D gene (5 bases each). Germline CDR1 reads MNHEY; CDR2 reads SMNVEV (reference sequence). The CDR3 runs to 14 residues. Trimming cost V 2 bases and J 0 bases, with 7 bases left between them. The CDR3 bases are TGTGCCAGCAGTTTAAGAGGGGACCAAGAGACCCAGTACTTC. Protein: CASSLRGDQETQYF.

This clone was seen repeatedly, ten times or more. This chain connects TRBV15 to TRBJ2-1; D gene ambiguous. The germline CDR1 and CDR2 sequences are LNHNV and YYDKDF (reference sequence). The CDR3 covers 13 residues. V was pared by 1 base and J by 6 bases, with 7 bases between. The CDR3 protein is CATSRVQSNEQFF. DNA for the CDR3: TGTGCCACCAGCAGAGTACAGAGCAATGAGCAGTTCTTC. Looking up the rest from reference TRBV15 and TRBJ2-1 gives the full variable domain: DAMVIQNPRYQVTQFGKPVTLSCSQTLNHNVMYWYQQKSSQAPKLLFHYYDKDFNNEADTPDNFQSRRPNTSFCFLDIRSPGLGDTAMYLCATSRVQSNEQFFGPGTRLTVL.

This clone has ten or more counts. A much larger clone differs by one base, so this may be a read error. CDR3 nucleotides: TGTGCTCTAGCGGGAATCTACGATGAGCAGTTCTTC. The encoded protein is CALAGIYDEQFF. V gene TRBV7-9 combines with J gene TRBJ2-1, with TRBD2 matching over 9 bases. Germline assignment: CDR1 SEHNR and CDR2 FQNEAQ (reference sequence). The CDR3 contains 12 residues.

The table lists this clone with many counts. This CDR3 reads CASSFWGTGAEAFF. The CDR3 DNA reads TGTGCCAGCAGTTTTTGGGGTACAGGGGCTGAAGCTTTCTTT. The chain is built from TRBV27 and TRBJ1-1; TRBD1 agrees at 7 bases. J lost 6 bases, V lost 3 bases, and 7 bases had no gene match. Germline V gene lookup returns CDR1 MNHEY and CDR2 SMNVEV (reference sequence). There are 14 residues in the CDR3.

J is TRBJ2-1 and V is TRBV7-6; 9 nucleotides match TRBD1. Germline CDR1 and CDR2: SGHVS and FNYEAQ. This CDR3 has 15 amino acids. V was clipped by 5 bases and J by 13 bases; unmatched bases: 15. CDR3 region: CASSTVPGQGNYQFF. CDR3 bases: TGTGCCAGCAGCACGGTACCGGGACAGGGCAATTATCAGTTCTTC.

This clone was seen many times. The rearrangement links TRBV28 to TRBJ1-1, with D unresolved. The V end lost 5 bases, the J end lost 5 bases, and 18 bases lay between the germline ends. The germline gives CDR1 MDHEN, CDR2 SYDVKM. The CDR3 totals 15 residues. CDR3 sequence reads: CASSHHTGWRTEAFF. The DNA of the CDR3 is TGTGCCAGCAGTCACCACACCGGGTGGCGGACTGAAGCTTTCTTT.

The chain has TRBV7-2 and TRBJ2-7; the match to TRBD1 covers 8 bases. CDR1 and CDR2 from the germline V gene are SGHTA and FQGNSA. This CDR3 is built from 14 residues. J gave up 2 bases and V 5 bases, and 5 bases lay outside the gene matches. Here the CDR3 reads CASSQTGQAYEQYF. CDR3 DNA sequence: TGTGCCAGCAGCCAAACGGGACAGGCCTACGAGCAGTACTTC. Based on the CDR3 plus reference TRBV7-2 and TRBJ2-7, the full variable domain is GAGVSQSPSNKVTEKGKDVELRCDPISGHTALYWYRQSLGQGLEFLIYFQGNSAPDKSGLPSDRFSAERTGGSVSTLTIQRTQQEDSAVYLCASSQTGQAYEQYFGPGTRLTVT.

This clone has ten or more counts. CDR3 coding DNA: TGTGCCAGTAGTGGTCGGGACAGGGTTTACGAGCAGTACTTC. Its protein product is CASSGRDRVYEQYF. The chain employs TRBV19 and TRBJ2-7, with 9 bases that match TRBD1. This CDR3 region has 14 residues. The germline CDR1 and CDR2 sequences are LNHDA and SQIVND (reference sequence). V gave up 5 bases and J gave up 4 bases; unmatched junction bases: 6. The entire variable domain, with the rest obtained from reference TRBV19 and TRBJ2-7, is as follows: DGGITQSPKYLFRKEGQNVTLSCEQNLNHDAMYWYRQDPGQGLRLIYYSQIVNDFQKGDIAEGYSVSREKKESFPLTVTSAQKNPTAFYLCASSGRDRVYEQYFGPGTRLTVT.

This clone was recorded at least ten times. The J gene is TRBJ2-7, the V gene TRBV7-9; 9 bases are a match to TRBD1. Germline-derived CDR1 and CDR2 are SEHNR and FQNEAQ (reference sequence). V lost 7 bases to trimming and J lost 5 bases; unmatched junction nucleotides: 9. The CDR3 consists of 14 residues. The CDR3 sequence: CASTETGQGHEQYF. As DNA, the CDR3 is TGTGCCAGCACCGAAACGGGACAGGGACACGAGCAGTACTTC.

The chain recombines TRBV11-2 with TRBJ1-1; 9 positions agree with TRBD1. The trim removed 1 base at V and 3 bases at J, leaving 12 bases unmatched. CDR3 length equals 18 residues. Looked up from germline, CDR1 is SGHAT and CDR2 is FQNNGV. The CDR3 loop is CASSLGVGGDRVDTEAFF. In nucleotides, the CDR3 is TGTGCCAGCAGCTTAGGAGTAGGAGGGGACAGGGTCGACACTGAAGCTTTCTTT.

The V gene is TRBV28, the J gene TRBJ1-1; D may be TRBD1 (6 bases). V gave up 6 bases and J gave up 6 bases, with 14 bases separating them. The CDR3 has 13 residues. CDR1 is MDHEN, CDR2 SYDVKM, per germline. CDR3 residues: CASRYRVRAEAFF. The CDR3 DNA is TGTGCCAGCAGATACAGGGTTAGGGCTGAAGCTTTCTTT.

This clone was found many times. This sequence joins TRBV29-1 and TRBJ2-3, with TRBD2 identical over 8 bases. Trimming removed 7 bases from V and 2 bases from J; junction bases left unmatched: 5. This CDR3 is built from 13 residues. The germline V gene encodes CDR1 SQVTM and CDR2 ANQGSEA. This chain's CDR3 is CSGGLADTDTQYF. Written as DNA, the CDR3 is TGCAGCGGTGGACTAGCCGACACAGATACGCAGTATTTT.

This clone was counted ten times or more. This may be a read error, as it is one base from a much larger clone. The rearrangement joins TRBV4-2 to TRBJ1-1; D ambiguous. Between the trimmed V and J ends, which lost 1 base and 1 base, there was a span of 7 bases. The CDR3 runs to 14 residues. Per germline, CDR1 LGHNA and CDR2 YNFKEQ. Written as DNA, the CDR3 is TGTGCCAGCAGCCAAGCCGGTGGGAACACTGAAGCTTTCTTT. This codes for CASSQAGGNTEAFF.

This clone was seen many times. The chain recombines TRBV3-1 with TRBJ2-1, with 7 bases aligning to TRBD2. Looked up from germline, CDR1 is LGHDT and CDR2 is YNNKEL (reference sequence). The V and J ends lost 6 bases and 3 bases, in that order; junction bases with no gene match: 8. This CDR3 has 15 residues. This CDR3 is CASSPFLADYNEQFF. The CDR3 DNA reads TGTGCCAGCAGTCCCTTCCTAGCGGACTACAATGAGCAGTTCTTC.

In this sample, this clone turned up many times. This chain joins TRBV27 and TRBJ2-7; no clear D. Germline V gives CDR1 MNHEY, CDR2 SMNVEV (reference sequence). V shed 6 bases and J shed 0 bases, with 9 bases lying between them. This CDR3 region has 13 residues. CDR3 DNA sequence: TGTGCCAGCAGACTCATGGGCTCCTACGAGCAGTACTTC. Translating it yields CASRLMGSYEQYF.